This entry lists 28 T cell receptor beta chains sequenced from one sample in a study of memory CD4+ T cells and cytomegalovirus serostatus. Single viable CD3+CD4+CD8-CD45RO+ cells were sorted as the memory CD4+ T cells. Profiled with immunoSEQ multiplex PCR; TCRdb holds only in-frame clones, not every one. The data show about 52,000 clones, with around four fifths seen just once and approximately 1.9% held by the top ten. The sequencing sample was made of memory CD4+ T cells from blood. Source of these receptors: an adult in good health and CMV-seropositive.

The J gene is TRBJ2-7, the V gene TRBV5-8; D gene unclear. This CDR3 is 8 amino acids long. Trimming cost V 7 bases and J 4 bases, with 0 bases left between them. The V gene's germline CDR1 is SGHTS and CDR2 YDEGEE. CDR3: CASYEQYF. The CDR3 bases are TGTGCCAGCTACGAGCAGTACTTC.

The V gene is TRBV7-6, the J gene TRBJ2-7; no clear D. The ends were cut back, 1 base at V and 5 bases at J, with 12 bases in the middle. The CDR3 runs to 14 residues. CDR1 SGHVS and CDR2 FNYEAQ come from the germline V gene. The CDR3 DNA sequence: TGTGCCAGCAGCTTAGGTAGGTCAGGCAACGAGCAGTACTTC. Its translation: CASSLGRSGNEQYF.

A word on this clone: At one end, the junction sequence differs from germline, possibly due to a read error. The chain uses TRBV6-6 and TRBJ1-2, with D possibly matching TRBD1 (5 bases). From germline, CDR1 is MNHNY and CDR2 SVGAGI (reference sequence). CDR3 length: 13 residues. The CDR3 DNA sequence: TGTGCCAGCAGTTACTCGCGGGACCCTGGGTCCGGCTTC. It codes for CASSYSRDPGSGF.

The rearrangement links TRBV6-6 to TRBJ1-1, with unresolved D. CDR3 length: 12 amino acids. V was trimmed by 7 bases and J by 1 base, leaving 7 bases between them. The V gene's germline CDR1 is MNHNY and CDR2 SVGAGI (reference sequence). The CDR3 loop reads CASNVGNTEAFF. The CDR3 coding sequence is TGTGCCAGCAACGTCGGGAACACTGAAGCTTTCTTT.

The chain is built from TRBV2 and TRBJ1-5, with 7 nucleotides matching TRBD1. V was pared by 5 bases and J by 4 bases, with 8 bases of the junction left unmatched. Germline CDR1 is SNHLY and CDR2 is FYNNEI. CDR3 length: 15 amino acids. The CDR3 sequence: CASSRNRGGNQPQHF. The CDR3 nucleotides are TGTGCCAGCAGTCGGAACAGGGGCGGTAATCAGCCCCAGCATTTT.

This clone has just one count. The V call is TRBV12-5, the J call TRBJ1-1; D may be TRBD1 (5 bases). This CDR3 is 16 amino acids long. The V gene lost 0 bases and the J gene lost 0 bases, with 11 bases spanning the gap. Germline values: CDR1 LGHNT, CDR2 FRNRAP. CDR3 nucleotide sequence: TGTGCTAGTGGTTTGGTAATTGGGGCAATGAACACTGAAGCTTTCTTT. This sequence encodes CASGLVIGAMNTEAFF.

The sample holds one count of this clone. This chain links TRBV7-2 with TRBJ2-2; 7 nucleotides agree with TRBD2. The germline gives CDR1 SGHTA, CDR2 FQGNSA. The CDR3 runs to 16 residues. Trimming cost V 8 bases and J 0 bases; bases outside gene matches: 9. The CDR3 is CASPGPLAANTGELFF. The CDR3 DNA follows: TGTGCCAGCCCAGGCCCCCTAGCGGCGAACACCGGGGAGCTGTTTTTT.

CDR3 DNA: TGCGCCAGCAGCCAAGAGGTCACCTCCAGGCTGTATGGCTACACCTTC. Translated: CASSQEVTSRLYGYTF. V is TRBV4-3 and J is TRBJ1-2; no clear D gene. Looked up from germline, CDR1 is LGHNA and CDR2 is YSLEER. Trimming took 0 bases from V and 5 from J, leaving 16 bases between them. The CDR3 length is 16 residues.

The gene calls are TRBV18 and TRBJ2-3; 7 bases fit TRBD2. Germline CDR1 is KGHSH and CDR2 is LQKENI. After removal of 3 bases from V and 2 bases from J, the junction contained 2 bases not matched to a gene. The CDR3 contains 14 residues. The chain's CDR3 is CASSPGRATDTQYF. The DNA of the CDR3 is TGTGCCAGCTCACCTGGGAGGGCCACAGATACGCAGTATTTT.

This chain links TRBV4-1 with TRBJ2-3; 8 bases agree with TRBD2. V was pared by 4 bases and J by 4 bases, with 7 bases of the junction left unmatched. The CDR3 is 15 residues long. The germline CDR1 and CDR2 sequences are MGHRA and YSYEKL. CDR3 in DNA: TGCGCCAGCAGCCCGGGACTAGTTGGGGCAGATACGCAGTATTTT. Its protein product is CASSPGLVGADTQYF.

V is TRBV14 and J is TRBJ2-7; 9 nucleotides align to TRBD1. The germline CDR1 and CDR2 sequences are SGHDN and FVKESK. V shed 6 bases, J shed 5 bases, and the junction held 5 bases outside the gene matches. The CDR3 runs 13 residues. In nucleotides, the CDR3 is TGTGCCAGCAGACGGACAGGGGTCCACGAGCAGTACTTC. This gives the protein CASRRTGVHEQYF.

The genes are TRBV4-1 and TRBJ2-4; no clear D. This CDR3 is built from 17 residues. CDR1 is MGHRA, CDR2 YSYEKL, per germline. Deletions cut 3 bases from V and 0 bases from J, with 15 bases between. DNA for the CDR3: TGCGCCAGCAGCCATCAAGAGCAGAGGTTAGCCAAAAACATTCAGTACTTC. Amino acids: CASSHQEQRLAKNIQYF.

A word on this clone: At one boundary the junction diverges from the germline segment, which might be a read error. V is TRBV7-7 and J is TRBJ2-3, with 8 bases fitting TRBD2. In germline, CDR1 is SSHAT, CDR2 FNYEAQ (reference sequence). This CDR3 is built from 14 residues. The CDR3 reads CASSQSGSSNTQYF. In DNA form, the CDR3 reads TGTGCTAGCAGCCAAAGCGGGAGTTCGAATACGCAGTATTTT.

This sequence joins TRBV5-6 and TRBJ2-4; D may be TRBD1 or TRBD2 (6 bases each). The ends were cut back, 3 bases at V and 3 bases at J, with 13 bases in the middle. Germline V CDR1 and CDR2: SGHDT, YYEEEE. The CDR3 sequence is 15 residues long. The CDR3 DNA follows: TGTGCCAGCAGCTCCCAAGGGGGGAACAAAAACATTCAGTACTTC. This codes for CASSSQGGNKNIQYF.

The V gene is TRBV6-6, the J gene TRBJ2-5; D uncertain. The CDR3 loop spans 14 amino acids. Trimming pared 2 bases from V and 4 bases from J, leaving 11 bases between. Germline lookup yields CDR1 MNHNY and CDR2 SVGAGI (reference sequence). CDR3 nucleotides: TGTGCCAGCAGTTACGTATTCGCAGGAGAGACCCAGTACTTC. Its protein product is CASSYVFAGETQYF.

The chain couples TRBV7-2 to TRBJ1-1; TRBD1 aligns across 9 bases. The junction had 11 bases not matched to a gene; V was cut back by 5 bases and J by 10 bases. The germline V gene has CDR1 SGHTA and CDR2 FQGNSA. CDR3 size: 14 residues. CDR3 DNA: TGTGCCAGCAGCCTACAGGGGGCCCAGGGGGCAGCTTTCTTT. This gives the protein CASSLQGAQGAAFF.

In its sample, this clone was seen once. The chain recombines TRBV5-1 with TRBJ2-6; D gene ambiguous. Germline lookup yields CDR1 SGHRS and CDR2 YFSETQ. With 4 bases removed from V and 0 bases from J, the gap between germline ends came to 8 bases. The CDR3 totals 15 residues. The CDR3 reads CASSPPSSGANVLTF. The CDR3 DNA follows: TGCGCCAGCAGCCCTCCGAGCTCTGGGGCCAACGTCCTGACTTTC.

The chain links TRBV5-6 to TRBJ1-1; TRBD1 is a possible D gene (6 bases). Deletions cut 1 base from V and 0 bases from J, with 13 bases between. This CDR3 has 16 amino acids. Germline loops: CDR1 SGHDT, CDR2 YYEEEE. This CDR3 reads CASSLWTGAMNTEAFF. The CDR3, as DNA: TGTGCCAGCAGCTTGTGGACGGGGGCTATGAACACTGAAGCTTTCTTT.

This clone appeared once. The V gene is TRBV19, the J gene TRBJ1-1; the D gene is possibly TRBD1 (5 bases). The CDR3 spans 14 residues. V lost 7 bases to trimming and J lost 1 base, with 13 bases between them. Germline assignment: CDR1 LNHDA and CDR2 SQIVND (reference sequence). CDR3 amino acids: CASTTEGWNTEAFF. The CDR3 DNA is TGTGCCAGTACCACAGAGGGGTGGAACACTGAAGCTTTCTTT.

The chain combines TRBV7-2 with TRBJ1-4, with D unresolved. The V gene's germline CDR1 is SGHTA and CDR2 FQGNSA. The CDR3 runs to 13 residues. Trimming took 2 bases from V and 8 from J, leaving 9 bases between them. The CDR3: CASSLLRGEKLFF. The CDR3 bases are TGTGCCAGCAGCTTACTCAGAGGGGAAAAACTGTTTTTT.

This chain joins TRBV27 and TRBJ2-5; D perhaps matches TRBD2 (6 bases). V was cut by 3 bases and J by 9 bases, with 20 bases left in between. The CDR3 loop spans 15 amino acids. Looked up from germline, CDR1 is MNHEY and CDR2 is SMNVEV (reference sequence). CDR3 protein: CASSLSFRGGVAQYF. In DNA form, the CDR3 reads TGTGCCAGCAGTTTGAGTTTCCGGGGAGGAGTGGCCCAGTACTTC.

This clone was observed once. The chain is built from TRBV6-6 and TRBJ2-6; 7 bases line up with TRBD2. There are 15 residues in the CDR3. Germline assignment: CDR1 MNHNY and CDR2 SVGAGI (reference sequence). V shed 2 bases and J 3 bases; nucleotides not matched to a gene: 1. The CDR3, as DNA: TGTGCCAGCAGTTACGGGGGGGTTGGGGCCAACGTCCTGACTTTC. Translating gives CASSYGGVGANVLTF.

The chain couples TRBV28 to TRBJ2-7; 7 bases agree with TRBD2. This CDR3 is built from 15 residues. Losses at the gene ends were 3 bases for V and 1 base for J; bases not matched to a gene: 6. The germline gives CDR1 MDHEN, CDR2 SYDVKM. The DNA for the CDR3 is TGTGCCAGCAGTTTGAGCGGGGCTAGTTCCTACGAGCAGTACTTC. It specifies CASSLSGASSYEQYF.

This chain connects TRBV13 to TRBJ1-5; TRBD1 is a possible D gene (5 bases). The V gene's germline CDR1 is PRHDT and CDR2 FYEKMQ (reference sequence). The V end lost 0 bases, the J end lost 5 bases, and 11 bases lay between the germline ends. The CDR3 consists of 15 residues. CDR3 bases: TGTGCCAGCAGCTTAGGAGGGACCCGTTATCAGCCCCAGCATTTT. As protein: CASSLGGTRYQPQHF.

J is TRBJ1-5 and V is TRBV7-2, with D possibly TRBD1 on 6 matching bases. Germline V lookup: CDR1 SGHTA, CDR2 FQGNSA. Trimming took off 4 bases at V and 4 bases at J, with 11 bases between the two ends. CDR3 size: 14 residues. The CDR3 sequence is CASSSTGINQPQHF. DNA for the CDR3: TGTGCCAGCAGCTCAACAGGGATAAATCAGCCCCAGCATTTT.

Only a few counts were recorded for this clone. This rearrangement joins TRBV19 to TRBJ1-5; 7 bases map to TRBD1. This CDR3 spans 15 amino acids. Trimming took 7 bases from V and 4 from J; bases not matched to a gene: 10. In germline, CDR1 is LNHDA, CDR2 SQIVND (reference sequence). CDR3 bases: TGTGCCAGTACCCCACCCCAGGGGGGTAATCAGCCCCAGCATTTT. Translating it yields CASTPPQGGNQPQHF.

V is TRBV11-1 and J is TRBJ1-4, with a possible D match to TRBD1 (5 bases). Germline CDR1 and CDR2: SGHAT and FQDESV (reference sequence). The CDR3 has 14 residues. Trimming cost V 3 bases and J 5 bases, with 10 bases left between them. The CDR3 spells CASSFQGANEKLFF. The CDR3, as DNA: TGTGCCAGCAGCTTCCAAGGGGCCAATGAAAAACTGTTTTTT. Variable domain in full (rest from reference TRBV11-1 and TRBJ1-4): EAEVAQSPRYKITEKSQAVAFWCDPISGHATLYWYRQILGQGPELLVQFQDESVVDDSQLPKDRFSAERLKGVDSTLKIQPAELGDSAMYLCASSFQGANEKLFFGSGTQLSVL.

This sequence joins TRBV19 and TRBJ2-6; TRBD1 matches at 10 bases. CDR1 and CDR2 from the germline V gene are LNHDA and SQIVND (reference sequence). Trimming took 3 bases from V and 0 from J; bases not matched to a gene: 17. This CDR3 is 22 amino acids long. The CDR3 sequence: CASSISTGGYRTPFSGANVLTF. The CDR3 region has the DNA TGTGCCAGTAGTATTTCGACAGGGGGCTATCGGACCCCATTCTCTGGGGCCAACGTCCTGACTTTC.